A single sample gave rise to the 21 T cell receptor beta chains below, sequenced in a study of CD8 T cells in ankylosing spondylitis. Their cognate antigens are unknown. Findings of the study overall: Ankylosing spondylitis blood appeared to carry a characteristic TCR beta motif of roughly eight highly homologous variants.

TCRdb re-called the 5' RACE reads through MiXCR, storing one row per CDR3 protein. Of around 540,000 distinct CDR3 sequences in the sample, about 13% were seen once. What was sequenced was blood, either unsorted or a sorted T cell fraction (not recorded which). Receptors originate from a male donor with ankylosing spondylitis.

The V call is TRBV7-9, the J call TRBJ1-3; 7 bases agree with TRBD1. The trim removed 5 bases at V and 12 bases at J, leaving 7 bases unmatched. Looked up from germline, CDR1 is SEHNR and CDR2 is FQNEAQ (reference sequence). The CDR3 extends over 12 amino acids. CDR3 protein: CASSQGGWIIYF. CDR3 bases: TGTGCCAGCAGCCAAGGGGGCTGGATCATATATTTT.

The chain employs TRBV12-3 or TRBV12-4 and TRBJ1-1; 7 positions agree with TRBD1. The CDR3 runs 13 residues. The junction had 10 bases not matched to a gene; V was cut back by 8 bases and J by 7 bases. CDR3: CASSFSQGVEAFF. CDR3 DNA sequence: TGTGCCAGCTCTTTTTCCCAGGGGGTTGAAGCTTTCTTT.

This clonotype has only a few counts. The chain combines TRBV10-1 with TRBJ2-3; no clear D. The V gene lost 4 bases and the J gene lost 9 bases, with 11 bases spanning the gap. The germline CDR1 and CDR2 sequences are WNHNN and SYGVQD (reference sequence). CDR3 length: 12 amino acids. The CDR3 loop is CASSVEGNTQYF. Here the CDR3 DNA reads TGCGCCAGCAGTGTAGAAGGGAACACGCAGTATTTT.

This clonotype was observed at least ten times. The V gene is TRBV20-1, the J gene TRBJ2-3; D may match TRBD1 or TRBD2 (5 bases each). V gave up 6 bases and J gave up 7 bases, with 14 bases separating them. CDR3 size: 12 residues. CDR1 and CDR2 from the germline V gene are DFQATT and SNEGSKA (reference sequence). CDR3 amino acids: CSAGTPEHTQYF. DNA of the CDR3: TGCAGTGCCGGGACCCCAGAACATACGCAGTATTTT.

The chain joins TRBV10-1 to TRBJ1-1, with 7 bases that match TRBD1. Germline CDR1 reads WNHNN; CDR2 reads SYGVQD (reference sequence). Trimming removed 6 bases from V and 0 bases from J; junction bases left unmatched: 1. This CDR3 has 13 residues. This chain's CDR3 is CASRTGMNTEAFF. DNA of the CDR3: TGCGCCAGCAGGACAGGGATGAACACTGAAGCTTTCTTT.

The CDR3, as DNA: TGTGCCAGCAGCTTGCCGCTCGACGGGAACACTGAAGCTTTCTTT. Its translation is CASSLPLDGNTEAFF. The V call is TRBV5-5, the J call TRBJ1-1; unclear D gene. Germline values: CDR1 SGHKS, CDR2 YYEKEE (reference sequence). This CDR3 spans 15 amino acids. The V and J ends lost 1 base and 1 base respectively, with 11 bases between them.

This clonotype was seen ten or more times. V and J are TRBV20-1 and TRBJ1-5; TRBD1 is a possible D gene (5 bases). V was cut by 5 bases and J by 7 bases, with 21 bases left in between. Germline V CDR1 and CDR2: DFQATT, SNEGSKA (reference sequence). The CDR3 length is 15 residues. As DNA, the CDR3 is TGCAGTGCTGCTGTCCTCTCCCGTGGGGGGCAGCCCCAGCATTTT. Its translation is CSAAVLSRGGQPQHF.

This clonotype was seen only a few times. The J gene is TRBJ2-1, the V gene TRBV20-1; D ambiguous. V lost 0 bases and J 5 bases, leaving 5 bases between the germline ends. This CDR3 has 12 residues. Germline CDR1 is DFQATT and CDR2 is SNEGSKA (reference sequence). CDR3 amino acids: CSAREGNNEQFF. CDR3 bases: TGCAGTGCTAGAGAGGGGAACAATGAGCAGTTCTTC.

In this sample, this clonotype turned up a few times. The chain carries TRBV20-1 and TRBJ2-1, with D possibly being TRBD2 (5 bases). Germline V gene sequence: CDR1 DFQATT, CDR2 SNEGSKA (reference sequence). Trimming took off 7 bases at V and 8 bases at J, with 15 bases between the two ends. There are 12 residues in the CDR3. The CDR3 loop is CSVPRASDEQFF. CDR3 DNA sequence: TGCAGTGTGCCGAGGGCGAGCGATGAGCAGTTCTTC.

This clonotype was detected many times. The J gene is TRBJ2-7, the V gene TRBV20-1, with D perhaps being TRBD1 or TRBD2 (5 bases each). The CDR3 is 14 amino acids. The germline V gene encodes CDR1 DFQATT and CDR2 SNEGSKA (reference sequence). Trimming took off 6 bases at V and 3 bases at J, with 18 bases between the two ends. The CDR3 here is CSAPRGVEGYEQYF. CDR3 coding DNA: TGCAGTGCCCCCCGAGGGGTTGAAGGCTACGAGCAGTACTTC.

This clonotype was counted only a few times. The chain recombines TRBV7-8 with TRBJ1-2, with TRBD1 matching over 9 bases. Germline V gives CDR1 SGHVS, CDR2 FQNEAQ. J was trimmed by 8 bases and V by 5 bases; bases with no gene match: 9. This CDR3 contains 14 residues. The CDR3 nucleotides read TGTGCCAGCAGCCAGCCGGGACAGGGAGTCGGCTACACCTTC. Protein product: CASSQPGQGVGYTF.

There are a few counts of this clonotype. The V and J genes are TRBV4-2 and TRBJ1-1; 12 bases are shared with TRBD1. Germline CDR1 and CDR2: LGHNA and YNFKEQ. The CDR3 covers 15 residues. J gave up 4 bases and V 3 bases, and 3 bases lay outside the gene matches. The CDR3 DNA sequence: TGTGCCAGCAGCCAGGGACAGGGGGCCCCCACTGAAGCTTTCTTT. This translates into CASSQGQGAPTEAFF.

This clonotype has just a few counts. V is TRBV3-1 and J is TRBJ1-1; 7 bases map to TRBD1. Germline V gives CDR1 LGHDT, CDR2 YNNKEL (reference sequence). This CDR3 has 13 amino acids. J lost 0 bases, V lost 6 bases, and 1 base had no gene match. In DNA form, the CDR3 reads TGTGCCAGCAGACAGGGGCTGAACACTGAAGCTTTCTTT. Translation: CASRQGLNTEAFF.

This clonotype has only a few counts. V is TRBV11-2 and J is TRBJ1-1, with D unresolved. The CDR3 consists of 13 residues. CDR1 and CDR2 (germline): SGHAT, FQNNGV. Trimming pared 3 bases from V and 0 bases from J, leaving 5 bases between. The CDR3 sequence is CASSFPMNTEAFF. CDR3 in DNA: TGTGCCAGCAGCTTTCCCATGAACACTGAAGCTTTCTTT. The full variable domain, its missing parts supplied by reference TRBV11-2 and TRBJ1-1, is EAGVAQSPRYKIIEKRQSVAFWCNPISGHATLYWYQQILGQGPKLLIQFQNNGVVDDSQLPKDRFSAERLKGVDSTLKIQPAKLEDSAVYLCASSFPMNTEAFFGQGTRLTVV.

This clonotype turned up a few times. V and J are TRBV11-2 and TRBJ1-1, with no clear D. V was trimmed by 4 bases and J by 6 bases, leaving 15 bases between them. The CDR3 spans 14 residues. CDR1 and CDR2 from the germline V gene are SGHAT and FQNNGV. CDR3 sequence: CASSSPRPSAEAFF. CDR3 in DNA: TGTGCCAGCAGCTCCCCCAGGCCATCGGCTGAAGCTTTCTTT.

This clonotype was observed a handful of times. CDR3 in amino acids: CSAQQGDYGYTF. The CDR3, as DNA: TGCAGTGCTCAACAGGGGGACTATGGCTACACCTTC. V gene TRBV20-1 combines with J gene TRBJ1-2; 8 bases align to TRBD1. V lost 5 bases and J lost 3; bases outside the gene matches: 2. There are 12 residues in the CDR3. CDR1 is DFQATT and CDR2 is SNEGSKA in the germline V gene (reference sequence).

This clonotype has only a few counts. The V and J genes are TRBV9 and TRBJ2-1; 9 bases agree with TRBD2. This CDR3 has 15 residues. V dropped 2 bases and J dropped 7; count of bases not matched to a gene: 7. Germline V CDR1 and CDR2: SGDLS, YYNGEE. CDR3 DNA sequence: TGTGCCAGCAGCGTTCCCGGGACTAGCTTAAATGAGCAGTTCTTC. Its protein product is CASSVPGTSLNEQFF.

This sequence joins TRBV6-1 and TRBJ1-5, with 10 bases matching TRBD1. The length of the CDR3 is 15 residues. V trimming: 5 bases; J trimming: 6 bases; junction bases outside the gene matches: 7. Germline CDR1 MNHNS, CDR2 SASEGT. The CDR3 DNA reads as TGTGCCAGCAGTCGGAGACAGGGGGCGAGTCAGCCCCAGCATTTT. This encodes CASSRRQGASQPQHF.

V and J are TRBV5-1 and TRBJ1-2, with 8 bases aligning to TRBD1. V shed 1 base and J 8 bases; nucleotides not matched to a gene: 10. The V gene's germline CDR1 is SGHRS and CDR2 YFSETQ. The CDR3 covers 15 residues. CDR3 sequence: CASSLTGQGIRGYTF. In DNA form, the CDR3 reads TGCGCCAGCAGCTTGACCGGACAGGGAATACGCGGCTACACCTTC.

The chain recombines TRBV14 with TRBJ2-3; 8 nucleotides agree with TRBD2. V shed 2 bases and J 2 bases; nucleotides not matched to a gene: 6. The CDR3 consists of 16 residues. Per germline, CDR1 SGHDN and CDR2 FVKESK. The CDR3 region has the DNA TGTGCCAGCAGCCAATACCTTAGCGGGGTCACAGATACGCAGTATTTT. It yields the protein CASSQYLSGVTDTQYF.

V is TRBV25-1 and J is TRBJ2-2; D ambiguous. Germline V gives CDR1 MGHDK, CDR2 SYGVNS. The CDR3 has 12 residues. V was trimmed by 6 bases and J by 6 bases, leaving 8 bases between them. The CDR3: CASRVGAGELFF. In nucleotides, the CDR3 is TGTGCCAGCAGGGTCGGCGCCGGGGAGCTGTTTTTT.